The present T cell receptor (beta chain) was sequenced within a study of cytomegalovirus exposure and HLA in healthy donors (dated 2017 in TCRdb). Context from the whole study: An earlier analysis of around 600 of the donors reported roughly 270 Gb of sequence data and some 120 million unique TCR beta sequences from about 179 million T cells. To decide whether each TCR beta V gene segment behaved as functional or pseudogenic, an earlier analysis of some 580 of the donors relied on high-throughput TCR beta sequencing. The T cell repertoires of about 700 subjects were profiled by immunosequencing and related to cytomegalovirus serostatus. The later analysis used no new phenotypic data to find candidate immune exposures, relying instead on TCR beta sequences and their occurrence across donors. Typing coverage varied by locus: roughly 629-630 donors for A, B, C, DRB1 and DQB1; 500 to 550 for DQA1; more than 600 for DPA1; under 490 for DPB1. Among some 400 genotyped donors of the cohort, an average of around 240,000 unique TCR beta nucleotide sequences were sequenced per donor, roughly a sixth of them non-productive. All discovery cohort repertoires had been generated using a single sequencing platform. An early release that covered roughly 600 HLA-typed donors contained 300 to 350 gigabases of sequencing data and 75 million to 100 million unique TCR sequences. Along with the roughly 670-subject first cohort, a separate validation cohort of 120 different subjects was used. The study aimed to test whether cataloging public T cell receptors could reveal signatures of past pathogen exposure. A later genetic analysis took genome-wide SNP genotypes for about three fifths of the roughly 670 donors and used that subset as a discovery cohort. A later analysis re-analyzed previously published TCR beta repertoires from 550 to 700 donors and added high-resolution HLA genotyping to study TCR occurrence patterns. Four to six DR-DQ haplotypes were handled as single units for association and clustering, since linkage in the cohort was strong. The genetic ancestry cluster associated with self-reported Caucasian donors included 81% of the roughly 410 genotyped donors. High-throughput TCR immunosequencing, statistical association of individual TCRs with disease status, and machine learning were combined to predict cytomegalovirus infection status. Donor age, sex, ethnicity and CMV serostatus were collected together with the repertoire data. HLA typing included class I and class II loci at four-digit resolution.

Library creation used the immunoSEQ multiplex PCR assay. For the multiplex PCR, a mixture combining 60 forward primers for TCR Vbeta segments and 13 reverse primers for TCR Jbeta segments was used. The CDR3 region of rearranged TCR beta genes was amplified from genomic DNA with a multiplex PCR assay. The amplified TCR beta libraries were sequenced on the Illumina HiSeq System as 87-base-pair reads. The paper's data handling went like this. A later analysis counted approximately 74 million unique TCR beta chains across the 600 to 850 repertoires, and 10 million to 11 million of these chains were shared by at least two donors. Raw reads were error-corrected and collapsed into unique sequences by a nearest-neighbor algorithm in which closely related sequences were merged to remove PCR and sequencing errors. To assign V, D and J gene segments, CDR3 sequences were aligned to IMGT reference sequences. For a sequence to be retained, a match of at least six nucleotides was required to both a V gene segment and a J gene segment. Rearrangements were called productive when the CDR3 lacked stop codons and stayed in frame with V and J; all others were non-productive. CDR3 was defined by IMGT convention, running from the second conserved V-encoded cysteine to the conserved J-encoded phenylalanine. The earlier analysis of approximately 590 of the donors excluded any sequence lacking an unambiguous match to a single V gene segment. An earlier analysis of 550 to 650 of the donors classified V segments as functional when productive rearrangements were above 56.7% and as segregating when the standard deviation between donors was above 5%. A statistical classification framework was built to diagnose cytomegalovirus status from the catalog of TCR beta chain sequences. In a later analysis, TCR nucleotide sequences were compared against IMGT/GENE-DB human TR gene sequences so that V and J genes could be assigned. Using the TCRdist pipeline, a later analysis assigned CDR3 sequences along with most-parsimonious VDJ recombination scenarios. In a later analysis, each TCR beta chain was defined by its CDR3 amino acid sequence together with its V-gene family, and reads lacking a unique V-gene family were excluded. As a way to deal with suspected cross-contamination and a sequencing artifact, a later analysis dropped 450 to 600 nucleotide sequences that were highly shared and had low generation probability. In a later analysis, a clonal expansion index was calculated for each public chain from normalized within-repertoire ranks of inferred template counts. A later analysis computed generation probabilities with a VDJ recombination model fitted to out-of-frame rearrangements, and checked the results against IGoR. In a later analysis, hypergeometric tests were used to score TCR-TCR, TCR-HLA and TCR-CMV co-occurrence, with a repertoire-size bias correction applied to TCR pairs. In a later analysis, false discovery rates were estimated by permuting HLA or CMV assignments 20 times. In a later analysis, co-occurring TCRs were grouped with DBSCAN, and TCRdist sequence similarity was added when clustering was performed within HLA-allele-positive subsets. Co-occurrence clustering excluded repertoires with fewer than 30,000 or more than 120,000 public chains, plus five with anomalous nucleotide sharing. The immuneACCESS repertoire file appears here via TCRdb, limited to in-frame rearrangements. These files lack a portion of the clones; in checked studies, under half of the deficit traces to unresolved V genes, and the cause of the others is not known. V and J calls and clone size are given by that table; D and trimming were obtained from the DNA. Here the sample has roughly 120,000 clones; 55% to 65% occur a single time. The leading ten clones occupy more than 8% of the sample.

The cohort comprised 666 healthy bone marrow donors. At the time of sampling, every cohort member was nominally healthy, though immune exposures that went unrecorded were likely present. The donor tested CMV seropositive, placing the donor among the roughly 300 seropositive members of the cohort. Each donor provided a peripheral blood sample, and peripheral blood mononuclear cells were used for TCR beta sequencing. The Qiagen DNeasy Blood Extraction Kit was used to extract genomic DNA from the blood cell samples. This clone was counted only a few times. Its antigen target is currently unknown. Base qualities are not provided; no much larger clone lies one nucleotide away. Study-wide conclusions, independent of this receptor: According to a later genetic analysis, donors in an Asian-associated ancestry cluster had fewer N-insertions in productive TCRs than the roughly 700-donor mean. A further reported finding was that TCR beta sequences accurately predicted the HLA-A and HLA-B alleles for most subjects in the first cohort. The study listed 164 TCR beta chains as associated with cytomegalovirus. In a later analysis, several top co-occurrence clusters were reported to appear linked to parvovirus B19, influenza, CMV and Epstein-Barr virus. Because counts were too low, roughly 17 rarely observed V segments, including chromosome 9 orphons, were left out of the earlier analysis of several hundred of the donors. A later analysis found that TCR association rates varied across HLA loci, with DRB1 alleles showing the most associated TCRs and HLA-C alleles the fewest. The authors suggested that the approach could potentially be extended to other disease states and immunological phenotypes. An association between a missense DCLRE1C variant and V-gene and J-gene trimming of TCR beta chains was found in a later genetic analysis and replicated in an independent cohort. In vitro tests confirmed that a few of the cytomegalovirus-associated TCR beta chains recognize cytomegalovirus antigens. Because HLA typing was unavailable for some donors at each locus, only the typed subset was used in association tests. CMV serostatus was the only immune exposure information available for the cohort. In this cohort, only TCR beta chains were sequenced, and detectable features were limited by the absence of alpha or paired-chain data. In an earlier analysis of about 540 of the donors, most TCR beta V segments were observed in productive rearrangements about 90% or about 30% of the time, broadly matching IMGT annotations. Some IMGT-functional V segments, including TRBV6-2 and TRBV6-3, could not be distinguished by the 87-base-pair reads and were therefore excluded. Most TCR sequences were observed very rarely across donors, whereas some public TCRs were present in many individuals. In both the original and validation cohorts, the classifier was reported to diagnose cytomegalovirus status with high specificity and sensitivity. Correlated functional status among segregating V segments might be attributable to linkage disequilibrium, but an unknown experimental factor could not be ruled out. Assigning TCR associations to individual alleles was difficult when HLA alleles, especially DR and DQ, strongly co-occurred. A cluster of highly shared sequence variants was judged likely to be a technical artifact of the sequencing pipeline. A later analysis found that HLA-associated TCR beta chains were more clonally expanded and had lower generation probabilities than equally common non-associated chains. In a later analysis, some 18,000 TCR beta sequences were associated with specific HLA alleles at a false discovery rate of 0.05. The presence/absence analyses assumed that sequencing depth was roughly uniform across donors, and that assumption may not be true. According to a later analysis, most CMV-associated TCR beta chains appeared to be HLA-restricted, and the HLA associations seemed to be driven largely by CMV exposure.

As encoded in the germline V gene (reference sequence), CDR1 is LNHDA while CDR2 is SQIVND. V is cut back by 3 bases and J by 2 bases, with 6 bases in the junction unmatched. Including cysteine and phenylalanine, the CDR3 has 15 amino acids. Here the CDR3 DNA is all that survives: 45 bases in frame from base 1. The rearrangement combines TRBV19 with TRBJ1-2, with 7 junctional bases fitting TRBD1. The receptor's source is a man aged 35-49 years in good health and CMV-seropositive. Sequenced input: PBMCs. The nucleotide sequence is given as TGTGCCAGTAGTATCCTCGAGACAGGGAACTATGGCTACACCTTC. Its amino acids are CASSILETGNYGYTF.